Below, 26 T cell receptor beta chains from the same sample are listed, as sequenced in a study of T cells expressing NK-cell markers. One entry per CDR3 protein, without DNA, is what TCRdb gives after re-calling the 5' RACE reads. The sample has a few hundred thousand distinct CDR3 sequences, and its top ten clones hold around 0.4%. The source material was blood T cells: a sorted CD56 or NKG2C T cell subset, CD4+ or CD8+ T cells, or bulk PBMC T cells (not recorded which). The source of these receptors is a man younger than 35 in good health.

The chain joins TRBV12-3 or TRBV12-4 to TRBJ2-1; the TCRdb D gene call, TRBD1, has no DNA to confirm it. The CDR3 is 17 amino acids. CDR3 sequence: CASSSDRGRGLYNEQFF.

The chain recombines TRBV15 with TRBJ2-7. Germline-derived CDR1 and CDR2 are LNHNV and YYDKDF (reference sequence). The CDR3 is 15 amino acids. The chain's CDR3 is CATSRAERTTYEQYF.

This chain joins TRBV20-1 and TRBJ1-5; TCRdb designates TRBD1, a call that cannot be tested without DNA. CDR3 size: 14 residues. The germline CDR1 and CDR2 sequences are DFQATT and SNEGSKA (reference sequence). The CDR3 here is CSARDGAGLGPQHF.

CDR3 region: CSVESGTGLETQYF. The chain has TRBV29-1 and TRBJ2-5; TCRdb's assignment of TRBD1 cannot be checked, as there is no DNA. The length of the CDR3 is 14 residues. Per germline, CDR1 SQVTM and CDR2 ANQGSEA.

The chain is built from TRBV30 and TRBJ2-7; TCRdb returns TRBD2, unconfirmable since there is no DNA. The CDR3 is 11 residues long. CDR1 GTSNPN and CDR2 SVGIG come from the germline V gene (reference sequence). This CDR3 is CAGSGNYEQYF.

CDR3 region: CASSSLDRRQEFF. The genes are TRBV12-3 or TRBV12-4 and TRBJ2-1; TCRdb designates TRBD1, a call that cannot be tested without DNA. The CDR3 runs 13 residues.

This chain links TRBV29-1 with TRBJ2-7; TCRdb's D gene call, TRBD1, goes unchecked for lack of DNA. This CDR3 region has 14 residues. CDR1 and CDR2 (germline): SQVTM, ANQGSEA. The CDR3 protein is CSVYSGTEAYEQYF.

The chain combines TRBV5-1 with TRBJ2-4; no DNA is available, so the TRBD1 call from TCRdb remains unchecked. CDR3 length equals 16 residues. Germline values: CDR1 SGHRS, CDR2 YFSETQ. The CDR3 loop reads CASSLVGSPQGNIQYF.

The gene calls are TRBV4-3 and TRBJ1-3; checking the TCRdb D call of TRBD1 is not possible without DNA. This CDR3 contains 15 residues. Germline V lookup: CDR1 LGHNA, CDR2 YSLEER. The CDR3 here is CASSQEGRSGNTIYF.

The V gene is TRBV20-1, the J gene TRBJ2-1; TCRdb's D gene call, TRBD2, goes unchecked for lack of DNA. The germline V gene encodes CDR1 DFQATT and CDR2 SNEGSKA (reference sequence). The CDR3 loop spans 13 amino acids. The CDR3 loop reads CSARTSAIHEQFF.

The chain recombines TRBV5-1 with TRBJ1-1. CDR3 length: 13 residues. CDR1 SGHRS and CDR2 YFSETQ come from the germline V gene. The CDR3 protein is CASSKYYNTEAFF.

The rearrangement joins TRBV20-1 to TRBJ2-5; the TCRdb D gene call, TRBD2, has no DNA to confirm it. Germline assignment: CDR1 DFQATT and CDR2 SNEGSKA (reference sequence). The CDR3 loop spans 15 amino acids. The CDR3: CSAPTTGGTGETQYF.

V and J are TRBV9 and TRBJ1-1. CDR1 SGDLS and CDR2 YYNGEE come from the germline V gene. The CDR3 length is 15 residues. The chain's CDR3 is CASSDRPWLNTEAFF.

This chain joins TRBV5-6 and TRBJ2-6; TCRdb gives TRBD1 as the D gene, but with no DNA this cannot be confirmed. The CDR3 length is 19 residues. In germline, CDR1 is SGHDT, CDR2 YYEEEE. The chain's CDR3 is CASSLFEGTGLSGANVLTF.

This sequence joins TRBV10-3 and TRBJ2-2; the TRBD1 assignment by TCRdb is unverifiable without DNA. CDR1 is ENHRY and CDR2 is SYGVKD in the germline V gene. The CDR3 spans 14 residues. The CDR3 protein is CAIRRQENTGELFF.

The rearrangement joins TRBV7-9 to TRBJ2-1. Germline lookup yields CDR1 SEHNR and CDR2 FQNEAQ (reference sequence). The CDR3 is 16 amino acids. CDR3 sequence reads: CASSFAGIKLYNEQFF.

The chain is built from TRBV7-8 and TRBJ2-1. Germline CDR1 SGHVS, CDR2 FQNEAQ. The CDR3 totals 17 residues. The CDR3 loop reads CASSLAFTDGSYNEQFF.

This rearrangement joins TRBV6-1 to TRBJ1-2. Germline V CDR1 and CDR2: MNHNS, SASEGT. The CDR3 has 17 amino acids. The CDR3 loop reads CASSEVRGQGGNSGYTF.

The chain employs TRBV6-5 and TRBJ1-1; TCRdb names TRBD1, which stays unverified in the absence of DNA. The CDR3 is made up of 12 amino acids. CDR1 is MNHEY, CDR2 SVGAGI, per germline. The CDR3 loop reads CASSADRGQAFF.

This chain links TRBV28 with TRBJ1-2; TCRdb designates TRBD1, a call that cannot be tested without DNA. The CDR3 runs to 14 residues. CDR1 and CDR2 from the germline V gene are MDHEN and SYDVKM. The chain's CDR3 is CASHGTGQPYGYTF.

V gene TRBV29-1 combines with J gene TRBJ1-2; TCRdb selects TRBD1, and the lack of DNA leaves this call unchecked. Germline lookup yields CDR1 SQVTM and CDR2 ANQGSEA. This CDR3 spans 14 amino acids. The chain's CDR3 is CSVLTGTTNYGYTF. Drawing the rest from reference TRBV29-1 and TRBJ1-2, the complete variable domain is SAVISQKPSRDICQRGTSLTIQCQVDSQVTMMFWYRQQPGQSLTLIATANQGSEATYESGFVIDKFPISRPNLTFSTLTVSNMSPEDSSIYLCSVLTGTTNYGYTFGSGTRLTVV.

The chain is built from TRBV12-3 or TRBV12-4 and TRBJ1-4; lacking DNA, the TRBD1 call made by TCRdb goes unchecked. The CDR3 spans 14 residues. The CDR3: CASSPTQGAEKLFF.

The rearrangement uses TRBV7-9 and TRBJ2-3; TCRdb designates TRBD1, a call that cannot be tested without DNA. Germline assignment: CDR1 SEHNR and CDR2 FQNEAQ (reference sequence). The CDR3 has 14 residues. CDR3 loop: CASSPMTGTDTQYF.

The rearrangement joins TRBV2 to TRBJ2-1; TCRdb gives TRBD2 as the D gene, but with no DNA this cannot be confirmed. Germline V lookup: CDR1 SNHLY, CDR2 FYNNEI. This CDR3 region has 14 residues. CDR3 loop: CASSPETRGNEQFF.

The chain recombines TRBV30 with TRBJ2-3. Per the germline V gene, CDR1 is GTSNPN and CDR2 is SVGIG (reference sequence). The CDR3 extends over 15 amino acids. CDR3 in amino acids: CAWSVPVPRTDTQYF.

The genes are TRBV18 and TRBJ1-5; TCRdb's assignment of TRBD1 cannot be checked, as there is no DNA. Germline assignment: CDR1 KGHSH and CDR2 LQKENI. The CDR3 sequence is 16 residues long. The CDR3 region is CASSRAQVSSNQPQHF.